This T cell receptor (beta chain) is from a study of T-cell reconstitution after alpha-beta-depleted transplantation in children. Library preparation (for TCRbeta) was performed with unique molecular identifiers. TCRdb used MiXCR to reprocess the PCR reads, holding one entry per CDR3 protein. This table holds hundreds of thousands of distinct CDR3 sequences, roughly a quarter found once. Germline V gene data show CDR1 as SGHAT and CDR2 as FQNNGV. V lost 3 bases, J lost 5 bases, and 16 bases lay in between. The CDR3 is 15 residues long. The study, taken as a whole, reports: The authors attributed T-cell counts and diversity one year after transplant mostly to newly produced T cells. Some patients owed their high day-60 TCRbeta diversity to surviving recipient T cells and thymic progenitors.

This clonotype was counted between two and nine times. Its antigen is unidentified. The J gene is TRBJ1-1, the V gene TRBV11-2; possible D gene TRBD1, 5 bases. Sample: PBMCs, mostly from graft donor cells, taken 360 days after TCRalphabeta/CD19-depleted stem cell transplant. The receptor was isolated from a female patient aged 2 to 10 who had a stem cell transplant for congenital amegakaryocytic thrombocytopenia, so the T cells may come from the graft donor. The CDR3 bases are TGTGCCAGCAGCTTTTCACTAAGGACACGGACTGAAGCTTTCTTT. Its protein product is CASSFSLRTRTEAFF. Looking up the rest from reference TRBV11-2 and TRBJ1-1 gives the full variable domain: EAGVAQSPRYKIIEKRQSVAFWCNPISGHATLYWYQQILGQGPKLLIQFQNNGVVDDSQLPKDRFSAERLKGVDSTLKIQPAKLEDSAVYLCASSFSLRTRTEAFFGQGTRLTVV.